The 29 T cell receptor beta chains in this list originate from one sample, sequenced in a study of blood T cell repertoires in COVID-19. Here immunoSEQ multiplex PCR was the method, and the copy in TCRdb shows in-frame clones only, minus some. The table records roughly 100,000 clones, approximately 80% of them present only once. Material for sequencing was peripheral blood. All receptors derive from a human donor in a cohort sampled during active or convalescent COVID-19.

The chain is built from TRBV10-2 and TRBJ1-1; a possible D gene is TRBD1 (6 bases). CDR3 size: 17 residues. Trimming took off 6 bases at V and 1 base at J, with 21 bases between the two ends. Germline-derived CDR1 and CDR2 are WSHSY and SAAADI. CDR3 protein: CASSPMGGGDPNTEAFF. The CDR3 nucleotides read TGCGCCAGCAGCCCCATGGGGGGGGGCGATCCGAACACTGAAGCTTTCTTT.

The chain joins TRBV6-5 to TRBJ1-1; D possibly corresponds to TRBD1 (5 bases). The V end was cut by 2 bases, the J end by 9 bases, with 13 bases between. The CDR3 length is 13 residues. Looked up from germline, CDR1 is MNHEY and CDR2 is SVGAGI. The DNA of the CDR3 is TGTGCCAGCAGTTACGGGGCAGTTTCTAAAGCTTTCTTT. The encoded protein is CASSYGAVSKAFF.

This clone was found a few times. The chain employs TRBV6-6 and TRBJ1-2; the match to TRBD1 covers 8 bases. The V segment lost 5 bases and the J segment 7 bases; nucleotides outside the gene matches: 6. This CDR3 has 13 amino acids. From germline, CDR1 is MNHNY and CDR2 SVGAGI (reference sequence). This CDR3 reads CASSQDRVLGYTF. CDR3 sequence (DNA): TGTGCCAGCAGTCAGGACAGGGTCCTTGGCTACACCTTC.

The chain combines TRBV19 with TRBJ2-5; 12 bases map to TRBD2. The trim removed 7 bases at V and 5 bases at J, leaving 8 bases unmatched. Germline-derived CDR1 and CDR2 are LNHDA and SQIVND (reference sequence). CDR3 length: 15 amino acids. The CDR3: CASTRTGTSGETQYF. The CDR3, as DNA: TGTGCCAGTACCAGGACCGGGACTAGCGGGGAGACCCAGTACTTC.

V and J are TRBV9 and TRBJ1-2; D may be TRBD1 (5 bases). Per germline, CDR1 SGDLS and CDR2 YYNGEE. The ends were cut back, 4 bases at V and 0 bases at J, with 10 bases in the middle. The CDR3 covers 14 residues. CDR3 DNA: TGTGCCAGCAGCTCAACAGGAGCTAACTATGGCTACACCTTC. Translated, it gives CASSSTGANYGYTF.

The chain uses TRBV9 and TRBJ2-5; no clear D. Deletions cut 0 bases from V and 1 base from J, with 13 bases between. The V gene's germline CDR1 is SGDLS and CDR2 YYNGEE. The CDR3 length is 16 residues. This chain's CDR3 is CASSVDPLYGQETQYF. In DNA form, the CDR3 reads TGTGCCAGCAGCGTAGATCCCCTCTACGGCCAAGAGACCCAGTACTTC.

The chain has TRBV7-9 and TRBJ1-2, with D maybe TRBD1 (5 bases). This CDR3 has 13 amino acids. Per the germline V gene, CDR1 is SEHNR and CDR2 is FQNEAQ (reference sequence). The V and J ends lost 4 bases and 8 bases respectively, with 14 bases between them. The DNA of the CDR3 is TGTGCCAGCAGCTGGGAGGGACCGGGAGGCTACACCTTC. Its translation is CASSWEGPGGYTF.

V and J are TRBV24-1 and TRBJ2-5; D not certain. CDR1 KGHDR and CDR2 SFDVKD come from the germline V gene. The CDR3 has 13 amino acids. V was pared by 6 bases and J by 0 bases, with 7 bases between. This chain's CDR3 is CATSTSYQETQYF. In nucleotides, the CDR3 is TGTGCCACCAGTACATCGTACCAAGAGACCCAGTACTTC.

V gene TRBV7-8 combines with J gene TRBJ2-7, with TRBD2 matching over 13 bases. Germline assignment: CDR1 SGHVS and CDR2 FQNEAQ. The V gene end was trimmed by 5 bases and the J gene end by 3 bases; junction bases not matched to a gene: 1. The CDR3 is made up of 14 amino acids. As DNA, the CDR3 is TGTGCCAGCAGCGGACTAGCGGGGGTCTACGAGCAGTACTTC. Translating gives CASSGLAGVYEQYF.

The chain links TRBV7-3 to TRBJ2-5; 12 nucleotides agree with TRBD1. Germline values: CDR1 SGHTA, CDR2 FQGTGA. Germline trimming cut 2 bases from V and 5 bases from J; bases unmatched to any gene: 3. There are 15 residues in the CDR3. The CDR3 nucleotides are TGTGCCAGCAGCTTAGGGACAGGGGGCTGGGAGACCCAGTACTTC. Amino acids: CASSLGTGGWETQYF.

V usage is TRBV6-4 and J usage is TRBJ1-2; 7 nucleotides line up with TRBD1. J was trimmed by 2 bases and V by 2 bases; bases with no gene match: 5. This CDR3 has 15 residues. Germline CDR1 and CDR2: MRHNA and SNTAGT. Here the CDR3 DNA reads TGTGCCAGCAGTGACCCGGCAGGGGGGAACTATGGCTACACCTTC. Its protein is CASSDPAGGNYGYTF.

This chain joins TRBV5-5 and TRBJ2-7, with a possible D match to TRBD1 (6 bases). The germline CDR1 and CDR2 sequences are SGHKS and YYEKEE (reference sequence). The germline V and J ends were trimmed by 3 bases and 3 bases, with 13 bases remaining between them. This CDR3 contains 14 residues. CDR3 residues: CASSSPEQGYEQYF. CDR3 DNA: TGTGCCAGCAGCTCACCTGAACAGGGCTACGAGCAGTACTTC.

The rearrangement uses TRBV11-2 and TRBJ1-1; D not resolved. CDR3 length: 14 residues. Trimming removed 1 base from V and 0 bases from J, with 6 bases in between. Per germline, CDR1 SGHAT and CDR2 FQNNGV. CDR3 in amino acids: CASSLVSMNTEAFF. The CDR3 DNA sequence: TGTGCCAGCAGCTTAGTTTCCATGAACACTGAAGCTTTCTTT. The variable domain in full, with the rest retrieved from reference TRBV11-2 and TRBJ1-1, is EAGVAQSPRYKIIEKRQSVAFWCNPISGHATLYWYQQILGQGPKLLIQFQNNGVVDDSQLPKDRFSAERLKGVDSTLKIQPAKLEDSAVYLCASSLVSMNTEAFFGQGTRLTVV.

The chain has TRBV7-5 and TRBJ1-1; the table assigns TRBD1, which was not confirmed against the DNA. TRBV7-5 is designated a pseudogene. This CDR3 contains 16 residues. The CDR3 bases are TGTGTCAGAAGCGTGGAAACCCATACAGCGAACACTGAAGCTTTCTTT. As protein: CVRSVETHTANTEAFF.

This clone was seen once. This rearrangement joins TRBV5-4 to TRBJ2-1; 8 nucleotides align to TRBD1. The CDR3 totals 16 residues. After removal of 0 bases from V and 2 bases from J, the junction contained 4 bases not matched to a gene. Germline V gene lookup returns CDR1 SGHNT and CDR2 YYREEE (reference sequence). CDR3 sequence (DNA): TGTGCCAGCAGCTTGGCCTTACAGGGGGCCTACAATGAGCAGTTCTTC. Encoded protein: CASSLALQGAYNEQFF.

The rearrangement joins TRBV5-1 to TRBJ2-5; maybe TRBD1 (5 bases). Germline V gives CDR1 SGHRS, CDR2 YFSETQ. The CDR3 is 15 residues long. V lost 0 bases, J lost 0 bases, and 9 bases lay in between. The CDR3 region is CASSLEGQNQETQYF. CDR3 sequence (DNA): TGCGCCAGCAGCTTGGAGGGGCAGAACCAAGAGACCCAGTACTTC. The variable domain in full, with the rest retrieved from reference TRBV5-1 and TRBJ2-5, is KAGVTQTPRYLIKTRGQQVTLSCSPISGHRSVSWYQQTPGQGLQFLFEYFSETQRNKGNFPGRFSGRQFSNSRSEMNVSTLELGDSALYLCASSLEGQNQETQYFGPGTRLLVL.

CDR3 DNA: TGTGCCAGCAGCTTAGTGGCGGTCTCGGATACGCAGTATTTT. Translating it yields CASSLVAVSDTQYF. J is TRBJ2-3 and V is TRBV11-3, with no clear D. Germline CDR1 is SGHNT and CDR2 is YENEEA. This CDR3 is 14 amino acids long. With 1 base removed from V and 6 bases from J, the gap between germline ends came to 11 bases.

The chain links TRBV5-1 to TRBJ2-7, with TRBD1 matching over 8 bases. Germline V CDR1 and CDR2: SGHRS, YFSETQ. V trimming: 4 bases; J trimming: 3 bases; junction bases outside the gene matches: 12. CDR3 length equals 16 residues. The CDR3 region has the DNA TGCGCCAGCAGCCCTGTTCTGGGGACAGGAAACTACGAGCAGTACTTC. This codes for CASSPVLGTGNYEQYF.

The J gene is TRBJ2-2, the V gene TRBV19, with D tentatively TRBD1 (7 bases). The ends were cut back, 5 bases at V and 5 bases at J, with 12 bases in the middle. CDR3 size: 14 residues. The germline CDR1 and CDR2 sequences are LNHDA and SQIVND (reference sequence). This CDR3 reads CASSEGAGTGELFF. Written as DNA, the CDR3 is TGTGCCAGTAGTGAGGGGGCGGGAACCGGGGAGCTGTTTTTT.

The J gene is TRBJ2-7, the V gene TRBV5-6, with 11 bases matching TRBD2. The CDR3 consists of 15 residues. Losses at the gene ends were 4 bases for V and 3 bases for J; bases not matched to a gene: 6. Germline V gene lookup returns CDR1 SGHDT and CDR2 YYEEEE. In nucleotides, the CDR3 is TGTGCCAGCAGCGTACCGGGACTAGCGGTCTACGAGCAGTACTTC. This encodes CASSVPGLAVYEQYF.

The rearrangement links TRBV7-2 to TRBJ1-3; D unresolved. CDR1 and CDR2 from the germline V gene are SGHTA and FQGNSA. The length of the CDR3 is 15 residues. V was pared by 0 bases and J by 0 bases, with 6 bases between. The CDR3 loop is CASSLAWHSGNTIYF. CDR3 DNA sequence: TGTGCCAGCAGCTTAGCTTGGCACTCTGGAAACACCATATATTTT.

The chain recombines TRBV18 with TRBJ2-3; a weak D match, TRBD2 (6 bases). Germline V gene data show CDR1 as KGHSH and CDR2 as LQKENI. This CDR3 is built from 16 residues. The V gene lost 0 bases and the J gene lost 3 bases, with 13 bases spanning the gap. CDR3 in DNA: TGTGCCAGCTCACCACCATCCGGGGGAGGAACAGATACGCAGTATTTT. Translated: CASSPPSGGGTDTQYF.

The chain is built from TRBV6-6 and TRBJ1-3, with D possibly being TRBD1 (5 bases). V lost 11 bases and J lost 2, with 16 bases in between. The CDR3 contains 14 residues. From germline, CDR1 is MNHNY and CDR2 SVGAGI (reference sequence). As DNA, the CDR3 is TGTGCCCACTCAACGGGGGGGACTGGAAACACCATATATTTT. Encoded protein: CAHSTGGTGNTIYF.

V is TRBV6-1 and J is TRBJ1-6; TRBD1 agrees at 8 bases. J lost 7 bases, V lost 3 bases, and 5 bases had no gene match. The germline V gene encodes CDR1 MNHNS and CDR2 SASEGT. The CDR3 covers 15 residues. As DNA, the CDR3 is TGTGCCAGCAGTGAGGACAGGGTTGACAATTCACCCCTCCACTTT. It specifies CASSEDRVDNSPLHF.

The CDR3 DNA reads TGTGCCAGCAGCCCAGCTGACGGGTTACGGGAAAAACTGTTTTTT. It yields the protein CASSPADGLREKLFF. The chain links TRBV14 to TRBJ1-4; D not resolved. The CDR3 runs 15 residues. The V end lost 4 bases, the J end lost 8 bases, and 17 bases lay between the germline ends. In germline, CDR1 is SGHDN, CDR2 FVKESK. Drawing the rest from reference TRBV14 and TRBJ1-4, the complete variable domain is EAGVTQFPSHSVIEKGQTVTLRCDPISGHDNLYWYRRVMGKEIKFLLHFVKESKQDESGMPNNRFLAERTGGTYSTLKVQPAELEDSGVYFCASSPADGLREKLFFGSGTQLSVL.

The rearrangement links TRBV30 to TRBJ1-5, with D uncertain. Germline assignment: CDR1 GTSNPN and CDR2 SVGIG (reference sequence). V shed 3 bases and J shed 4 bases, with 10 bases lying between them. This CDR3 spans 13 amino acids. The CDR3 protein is CAWSPGLNQPQHF. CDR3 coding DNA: TGTGCCTGGAGCCCCGGGTTAAATCAGCCCCAGCATTTT.

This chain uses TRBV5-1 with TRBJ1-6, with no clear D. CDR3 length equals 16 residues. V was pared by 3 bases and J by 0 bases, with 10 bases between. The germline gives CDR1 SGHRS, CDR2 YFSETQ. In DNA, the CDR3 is TGCGCCAGCAGCTCAACACAGAGCTCCTATAATTCACCCCTCCACTTT. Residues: CASSSTQSSYNSPLHF.

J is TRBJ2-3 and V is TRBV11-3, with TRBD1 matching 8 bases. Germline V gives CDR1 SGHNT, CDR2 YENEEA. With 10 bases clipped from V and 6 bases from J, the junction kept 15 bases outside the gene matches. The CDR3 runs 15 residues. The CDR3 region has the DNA TGTGCCACCTCCCCCCCGGACAGGGTTGCCGATACGCAGTATTTT. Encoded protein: CATSPPDRVADTQYF.

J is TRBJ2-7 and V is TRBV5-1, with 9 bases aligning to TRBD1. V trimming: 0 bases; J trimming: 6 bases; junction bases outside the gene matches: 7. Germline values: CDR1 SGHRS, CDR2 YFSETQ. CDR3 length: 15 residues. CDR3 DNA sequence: TGCGCCAGCAGCTTGGACTCGACAGGGGGGCGCGAGCAGTACTTC. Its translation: CASSLDSTGGREQYF.